This T cell receptor beta chain was retrieved from a study of T cell clonality in common variable immunodeficiency. Patients and controls were mostly of Caucasian heritage. Blood samples were heparinized, about 4.5 to 9 ml per donor. Concerning this clone itself: Its matching antigen is unknown. Read sequence stops 3 residues before the CDR3 end, and the germline J gene provides the missing end.

Measured with immunoSEQ multiplex PCR; TCRdb has only the in-frame clones, and not every one. Recorded here are over 25,000 clones, with no singletons, and the ten leading clones hold less than 35%. With 4 bases removed from V and 0 bases from J, the gap between germline ends came to 4 bases. Germline-derived CDR1 and CDR2 are MNHEY and SVGEGT. CDR3 length: 13 amino acids. Study observations and caveats: In common variable immunodeficiency, TCR beta chains reportedly carried fewer deletions and N-nucleotide insertions.

The specimen sequenced was peripheral blood mononuclear cells. The V gene is TRBV6-2 or TRBV6-3, the J gene TRBJ1-5; D is ambiguous. The sequence was obtained from a human donor with common variable immunodeficiency. The CDR3 bases that were read are TGTGCCAGCAGTTCCTTTAGCAATCAGCCC. It is translated as CASSSFSNQP. The CDR3 in its entirety is CASSSFSNQPQHF.